These 29 T cell receptor beta chains originate from one sample sequenced in a study of blood T cell repertoires in COVID-19. Using immunoSEQ multiplex PCR, the repertoire was profiled, and TCRdb retains in-frame clones only, with some absent. Among hundreds of thousands of clones listed, 85% to 90% were seen once. The source material was PBMCs or T cells enriched from blood (not recorded which). These receptors all come from a man aged 45-65 years who had been exposed to COVID-19.

This sequence joins TRBV9 and TRBJ2-2; possibly TRBD1 for D (5 bases). The germline CDR1 and CDR2 sequences are SGDLS and YYNGEE. V lost 7 bases and J lost 2, with 12 bases in between. The CDR3 length is 14 residues. CDR3 sequence: CASGTTANTGELFF. The CDR3 DNA reads as TGTGCCAGCGGAACGACAGCTAACACCGGGGAGCTGTTTTTT.

V is TRBV28 and J is TRBJ1-1, with D possibly matching TRBD1 (5 bases). The CDR3 extends over 14 amino acids. The germline gives CDR1 MDHEN, CDR2 SYDVKM. V was shortened by 5 bases and J by 1 base, with 11 bases between the two germline ends. The CDR3 DNA is TGTGCCAGCAGTCATGTAACAGGGAACACTGAAGCTTTCTTT. Translation: CASSHVTGNTEAFF. Full variable domain (rest looked up from reference TRBV28 and TRBJ1-1): DVKVTQSSRYLVKRTGEKVFLECVQDMDHENMFWYRQDPGLGLRLIYFSYDVKMKEKGDIPEGYSVSREKKERFSLILESASTNQTSMYLCASSHVTGNTEAFFGQGTRLTVV.

This chain links TRBV5-1 with TRBJ1-1; TRBD1 matches at 8 bases. The CDR3 has 14 amino acids. Germline CDR1 is SGHRS and CDR2 is YFSETQ. Trimming took 4 bases from V and 3 from J; bases not matched to a gene: 5. In DNA, the CDR3 is TGCGCCAGCAGCCCCAGGGGGCAAGACACTGAAGCTTTCTTT. Translation gives CASSPRGQDTEAFF.

The chain links TRBV28 to TRBJ2-7; TRBD2 aligns across 7 bases. The germline CDR1 and CDR2 sequences are MDHEN and SYDVKM. V dropped 7 bases and J dropped 0; count of bases not matched to a gene: 3. This CDR3 region has 13 residues. CDR3 sequence reads: CASKRGASYEQYF. The DNA for the CDR3 is TGTGCCAGCAAGCGGGGCGCCTCCTACGAGCAGTACTTC.

The chain links TRBV9 to TRBJ2-1, with 9 bases identical to TRBD2. Germline CDR1 SGDLS, CDR2 YYNGEE. After removal of 0 bases from V and 8 bases from J, the junction contained 3 bases not matched to a gene. This CDR3 region has 14 residues. The CDR3, as DNA: TGTGCCAGCAGCGTAGCCAGCGGGGGGTATGAGCAGTTCTTC. This translates into CASSVASGGYEQFF.

V usage is TRBV7-2 and J usage is TRBJ1-2; 8 bases agree with TRBD1. Germline V gives CDR1 SGHTA, CDR2 FQGNSA. V was pared by 5 bases and J by 2 bases, with 4 bases of the junction left unmatched. The CDR3 covers 14 residues. This chain's CDR3 is CASSGQGQNYGYTF. CDR3 sequence (DNA): TGTGCCAGCAGCGGACAGGGACAGAACTATGGCTACACCTTC.

The rearrangement joins TRBV2 to TRBJ2-7; D possibly corresponds to TRBD1 (5 bases). Germline V gene sequence: CDR1 SNHLY, CDR2 FYNNEI. The V and J ends lost 3 bases and 5 bases respectively, with 17 bases between them. The CDR3 is made up of 15 amino acids. CDR3 loop: CASSEVRTNLHEQYF. Here the CDR3 DNA reads TGTGCCAGCAGTGAGGTACGGACAAACCTCCACGAGCAGTACTTC.

This clone was detected once. This rearrangement joins TRBV24-1 to TRBJ2-2; 7 bases agree with TRBD2. CDR3 size: 16 residues. Per germline, CDR1 KGHDR and CDR2 SFDVKD. The J segment lost 3 bases and the V segment lost 9 bases, leaving 12 bases of the junction unmatched. The CDR3: CATAAQRGSYTGELFF. CDR3 DNA: TGTGCCACCGCTGCTCAGCGGGGTTCGTACACCGGGGAGCTGTTTTTT.

This sequence joins TRBV4-1 and TRBJ2-5; 12 positions match TRBD1. This CDR3 contains 15 residues. Germline V gives CDR1 MGHRA, CDR2 YSYEKL. After removal of 6 bases from V and 5 bases from J, the junction contained 7 bases not matched to a gene. CDR3: CASRSGTGGWETQYF. The CDR3 nucleotides are TGCGCCAGCAGGTCCGGGACAGGGGGCTGGGAGACCCAGTACTTC.

CDR3 protein: CASSLQDSSLTPLHF. Written as DNA, the CDR3 is TGTGCCAGCAGTTTACAGGACAGCTCCCTTACACCCCTCCACTTT. The genes are TRBV27 and TRBJ1-6, with a possible D match to TRBD1 (6 bases). The CDR3 loop spans 15 amino acids. Germline CDR1 reads MNHEY; CDR2 reads SMNVEV (reference sequence). Trimming stripped 2 bases from V and 11 bases from J, with 16 bases between.

Regarding this clone: Other DNA sequences within the sample encode an identical CDR3. This chain connects TRBV5-1 to TRBJ2-2; D perhaps matches TRBD1 (6 bases). The CDR3 totals 15 residues. Germline V gives CDR1 SGHRS, CDR2 YFSETQ. Trimming shortened V by 2 bases and J by 2 bases, and 10 bases separated the two germline ends. CDR3 loop: CASSFRGSNTGELFF. In DNA form, the CDR3 reads TGCGCCAGCAGCTTTAGGGGGTCCAACACCGGGGAGCTGTTTTTT.

The CDR3 DNA sequence: TGCGCCAGCAGCTACGGCTCGGGAGGTCGGGGAGATACGCAGTATTTT. Its protein product is CASSYGSGGRGDTQYF. The rearrangement uses TRBV5-1 and TRBJ2-3; 7 positions agree with TRBD2. Germline V CDR1 and CDR2: SGHRS, YFSETQ. J gave up 5 bases and V 3 bases, and 12 bases lay outside the gene matches. This CDR3 is 16 amino acids long.

This clone was observed once. CDR3 sequence: CASSLWTDNTGELFF. In DNA form, the CDR3 reads TGCGCCAGCAGCCTCTGGACAGACAACACCGGGGAGCTGTTTTTT. This sequence joins TRBV5-1 and TRBJ2-2, with D tentatively TRBD1 (6 bases). The germline V gene has CDR1 SGHRS and CDR2 YFSETQ. The CDR3 is made up of 15 amino acids. Trimming stripped 4 bases from V and 2 bases from J, with 12 bases between.

This chain connects TRBV5-1 to TRBJ1-6; D is ambiguous. Germline-derived CDR1 and CDR2 are SGHRS and YFSETQ. Trimming cost V 0 bases and J 3 bases, with 10 bases left between them. The CDR3 runs 16 residues. The CDR3 spells CASSLAPTVYNSPLHF. For the CDR3, the DNA is TGCGCCAGCAGCTTGGCCCCAACAGTCTATAATTCACCCCTCCACTTT.

The V gene is TRBV2, the J gene TRBJ1-4; D is perhaps TRBD1 (5 bases). The ends were cut back, 10 bases at V and 5 bases at J, with 17 bases in the middle. The CDR3 extends over 14 amino acids. The germline gives CDR1 SNHLY, CDR2 FYNNEI. This CDR3 reads CANKEDSGNEKLFF. The CDR3 DNA sequence: TGTGCCAACAAGGAAGACAGCGGGAATGAAAAACTGTTTTTT.

The chain has TRBV12-3 or TRBV12-4 and TRBJ1-1; tentatively, D is TRBD1 (6 bases). Trimming pared 5 bases from V and 7 bases from J, leaving 11 bases between. The CDR3 is made up of 12 amino acids. This chain's CDR3 is CASSVRGNEAFF. The CDR3 bases are TGTGCCAGCAGTGTCAGGGGAAATGAAGCTTTCTTT.

V is TRBV3-1 (or the pseudogene TRBV3-2) and J is TRBJ1-2, with 7 bases matching TRBD1. The CDR3 sequence is 13 residues long. The V gene's germline CDR1 is LGHDT and CDR2 YNNKEL (reference sequence). Trimming cost V 4 bases and J 6 bases; bases outside gene matches: 5. In DNA form, the CDR3 reads TGTGCCAGCAGCCCCTTGACAGGGAATGGCTACACCTTC. Translated, it gives CASSPLTGNGYTF.

This sequence joins TRBV6-5 and TRBJ1-3; D is undetermined. This CDR3 spans 14 amino acids. V lost 5 bases and J lost 0, with 8 bases in between. The germline V gene encodes CDR1 MNHEY and CDR2 SVGAGI. The CDR3 reads CASSRLVSGNTIYF. The DNA of the CDR3 is TGTGCCAGCAGTCGGCTAGTCTCTGGAAACACCATATATTTT.

This clone was picked up one time. The gene calls are TRBV6-5 and TRBJ2-1; D ambiguous. V lost 7 bases to trimming and J lost 7 bases, with 17 bases between them. The CDR3 totals 14 residues. In germline, CDR1 is MNHEY, CDR2 SVGAGI. CDR3 sequence: CASTLSLSSNEQFF. In nucleotides, the CDR3 is TGTGCCAGCACCCTTAGCTTAAGCTCGAATGAGCAGTTCTTC.

V is TRBV14 and J is TRBJ1-3, with D maybe TRBD1 (6 bases). The ends were cut back, 0 bases at V and 0 bases at J, with 12 bases in the middle. Germline V gives CDR1 SGHDN, CDR2 FVKESK. This CDR3 comprises 17 residues. In DNA form, the CDR3 reads TGTGCCAGCAGCCAAGACGGGACAAGGCCCTCTGGAAACACCATATATTTT. This codes for CASSQDGTRPSGNTIYF.

V is TRBV6-1 and J is TRBJ2-7; 8 bases are shared with TRBD1. J lost 7 bases, V lost 3 bases, and 11 bases had no gene match. Germline values: CDR1 MNHNS, CDR2 SASEGT. The length of the CDR3 is 15 residues. The CDR3 region is CASSDPRQGSREQYV. The CDR3 DNA reads TGTGCCAGCAGTGATCCGAGACAGGGGTCGAGGGAGCAGTACGTC.

The J gene is TRBJ1-1, the V gene TRBV19, with TRBD1 identical over 9 bases. This CDR3 is 17 amino acids long. J was trimmed by 0 bases and V by 5 bases; bases with no gene match: 10. Germline CDR1 LNHDA, CDR2 SQIVND (reference sequence). CDR3 residues: CASSVPGQGLMNTEAFF. The CDR3 coding sequence is TGTGCCAGTAGTGTTCCGGGACAGGGCCTCATGAACACTGAAGCTTTCTTT.

The chain links TRBV5-6 to TRBJ1-6; TRBD1 is a possible D gene (5 bases). CDR3 length: 16 amino acids. The V end lost 4 bases, the J end lost 9 bases, and 20 bases lay between the germline ends. Germline assignment: CDR1 SGHDT and CDR2 YYEEEE. The CDR3 DNA is TGTGCCAGCAGCCCCCGCCGCGGCGGGGCCGGTTCACCCCTCCACTTT. Translation: CASSPRRGGAGSPLHF.

V usage is TRBV11-2 and J usage is TRBJ1-3; perhaps TRBD1 as D (5 bases). V dropped 6 bases and J dropped 0 bases, with 12 bases sitting between them. The CDR3 is 15 amino acids. Looked up from germline, CDR1 is SGHAT and CDR2 is FQNNGV. This CDR3 is CASRAWGHSGNTIYF. The CDR3 DNA reads as TGTGCCAGCAGGGCATGGGGCCACTCTGGAAACACCATATATTTT.

V gene TRBV24-1 combines with J gene TRBJ2-3; 8 bases agree with TRBD2. CDR1 is KGHDR and CDR2 is SFDVKD in the germline V gene. The J segment lost 5 bases and the V segment lost 3 bases, leaving 12 bases of the junction unmatched. The CDR3 sequence is 17 residues long. The DNA of the CDR3 is TGTGCCACCAGTGATACCTACAGCGGGAGTGGCGGAGATACGCAGTATTTT. Amino acids: CATSDTYSGSGGDTQYF.

This rearrangement joins TRBV10-3 to TRBJ1-6; TRBD1 is a possible D gene (6 bases). V gave up 3 bases and J gave up 8 bases, with 8 bases separating them. The length of the CDR3 is 13 residues. Germline V lookup: CDR1 ENHRY, CDR2 SYGVKD. The CDR3 loop is CAISDRGDSPLHF. The CDR3, as DNA: TGTGCCATCAGTGACAGGGGTGATTCACCCCTCCACTTT.

This rearrangement joins TRBV30 to TRBJ2-5; 8 bases are a match to TRBD2. Losses at the gene ends were 0 bases for V and 5 bases for J; bases not matched to a gene: 8. CDR3 length: 15 amino acids. Germline V gives CDR1 GTSNPN, CDR2 SVGIG (reference sequence). The CDR3 protein is CAWSVRRGAGETQYF. CDR3 DNA: TGTGCCTGGAGTGTACGGCGGGGGGCAGGGGAGACCCAGTACTTC.

A few counts support this clone. This rearrangement joins TRBV29-1 to TRBJ2-7; 8 bases align to TRBD1. With V trimmed by 4 bases and J by 1 base, 3 bases remained unmatched. Germline V lookup: CDR1 SQVTM, CDR2 ANQGSEA. This CDR3 comprises 13 residues. The DNA for the CDR3 is TGCAGCGTTGTTGGGGACAGGTCCTACGAGCAGTACTTC. Amino acid sequence: CSVVGDRSYEQYF.

The rearrangement joins TRBV18 to TRBJ2-4; 7 nucleotides line up with TRBD1. CDR3 length: 17 residues. The V segment lost 3 bases and the J segment 0 bases; nucleotides outside the gene matches: 8. From germline, CDR1 is KGHSH and CDR2 LQKENI. The CDR3 nucleotides are TGTGCCAGCTCACCCCTAACAGGGGCCCTAGCCAAAAACATTCAGTACTTC. It specifies CASSPLTGALAKNIQYF.